Listed here are 31 T cell receptor beta chains from one sample, sequenced in a study of blood T cell repertoires in COVID-19. TCRdb's table, derived via immunoSEQ multiplex PCR, lists solely in-frame clones and lacks some. The profile shows more than 150,000 clones, 84% of them singletons. The specimen was PBMCs or T cells enriched from blood (not recorded which). The receptors here all came from a woman between 50 and 59 years old who had recovered from COVID-19.

CDR3 nucleotide sequence: TGTGCCAGCAGCTTCAGTGAAGCGGGAGGCTACACCTTC. Translation gives CASSFSEAGGYTF. The chain joins TRBV7-2 to TRBJ1-2; no clear D. The V gene's germline CDR1 is SGHTA and CDR2 FQGNSA. The CDR3 totals 13 residues. V dropped 3 bases and J dropped 8 bases, with 13 bases sitting between them.

In this sample, this clone turned up a few times. The chain carries TRBV9 and TRBJ1-6; D unresolved. The V and J ends lost 2 bases and 5 bases respectively, with 5 bases between them. Per the germline V gene, CDR1 is SGDLS and CDR2 is YYNGEE. The CDR3 spans 13 residues. The CDR3 reads CASSVGNNSPLHF. The CDR3 region has the DNA TGTGCCAGCAGCGTCGGTAATAATTCACCCCTCCACTTT.

The chain joins TRBV29-1 to TRBJ2-3; D gene uncertain. CDR3 length: 10 amino acids. V dropped 4 bases and J dropped 10 bases, with 9 bases sitting between them. Germline CDR1 is SQVTM and CDR2 is ANQGSEA. Here the CDR3 DNA reads TGCAGCGTTGTTGAGAGCGCGCAGTATTTT. Translated, it gives CSVVESAQYF.

V usage is TRBV10-3 and J usage is TRBJ2-1; 13 nucleotides line up with TRBD2. Trimming cost V 11 bases and J 6 bases; bases outside gene matches: 4. This CDR3 region has 13 residues. Germline CDR1 reads ENHRY; CDR2 reads SYGVKD. The CDR3 bases are TGTGCCGTCGGACTAGCGGGAGCCAATGAGCAGTTCTTC. This gives the protein CAVGLAGANEQFF.

V gene TRBV6-2 or TRBV6-3 combines with J gene TRBJ2-7; a possible D gene is TRBD2 (6 bases). This CDR3 region has 15 residues. Trimming stripped 2 bases from V and 3 bases from J, with 14 bases between. Germline V gene lookup returns CDR1 MNHEY and CDR2 SVGEGT. CDR3 in DNA: TGTGCCAGCAGTTACAAGCGGGCAACGGACTACGAGCAGTACTTC. It specifies CASSYKRATDYEQYF.

This CDR3 is CASSTRTGTIVKLFF. The DNA for the CDR3 is TGTGCCAGCAGTACCAGGACCGGGACTATCGTAAAACTGTTTTTT. V gene TRBV6-5 combines with J gene TRBJ1-4; a weak D match, TRBD1 (5 bases). V was trimmed by 5 bases and J by 10 bases, leaving 20 bases between them. Germline V gene data show CDR1 as MNHEY and CDR2 as SVGAGI. The CDR3 is 15 residues long.

The gene calls are TRBV5-8 and TRBJ2-1, with D possibly TRBD2 on 6 matching bases. With 3 bases removed from V and 0 bases from J, the gap between germline ends came to 10 bases. The CDR3 length is 15 residues. Germline V CDR1 and CDR2: SGHTS, YDEGEE. CDR3 protein: CASSSGESSYNEQFF. The CDR3 coding sequence is TGTGCCAGCAGCTCGGGGGAAAGCTCCTACAATGAGCAGTTCTTC.

The rearrangement joins TRBV5-3 to TRBJ2-7, with D unresolved. TRBV5-3 is marked as an open reading frame, function uncertain. Trimming removed 5 bases from V and 3 bases from J, with 6 bases in between. This CDR3 has 11 amino acids. CDR3 amino acids: CARRSYYEQYF. In DNA form, the CDR3 reads TGTGCCAGAAGGTCTTACTACGAGCAGTACTTC.

This chain joins TRBV9 and TRBJ2-2; 10 nucleotides align to TRBD1. This CDR3 has 16 residues. Germline CDR1 reads SGDLS; CDR2 reads YYNGEE. V dropped 1 base and J dropped 4; count of bases not matched to a gene: 4. For the CDR3, the DNA is TGTGCCAGCAGCGTATCGACAGGGGGCCGCACCGGGGAGCTGTTTTTT. Translated, it gives CASSVSTGGRTGELFF.

This clone was seen a single time. This sequence joins TRBV19 and TRBJ1-5; perhaps TRBD1 as D (6 bases). V shed 6 bases and J shed 0 bases, with 21 bases lying between them. The CDR3 contains 18 residues. Germline V gene lookup returns CDR1 LNHDA and CDR2 SQIVND (reference sequence). CDR3 in DNA: TGTGCCAGTAGGGGCGGACAGATCGATCCTTATAGCAATCAGCCCCAGCATTTT. Its translation: CASRGGQIDPYSNQPQHF.

The CDR3 region is CASSWDRAGNTIYF. In DNA form, the CDR3 reads TGTGCCAGCAGTTGGGACAGGGCCGGAAACACCATATATTTT. J is TRBJ1-3 and V is TRBV28; TRBD1 matches at 9 bases. The CDR3 contains 14 residues. The junction had 2 bases not matched to a gene; V was cut back by 4 bases and J by 4 bases. Germline assignment: CDR1 MDHEN and CDR2 SYDVKM.

This chain connects TRBV7-2 to TRBJ2-7, with 12 bases aligning to TRBD2. J gave up 0 bases and V 7 bases, and 4 bases lay outside the gene matches. CDR3 length: 15 amino acids. CDR1 SGHTA and CDR2 FQGNSA come from the germline V gene. CDR3 amino acids: CASTPTSGGSYEQYF. CDR3 nucleotides: TGTGCCAGCACCCCGACTAGCGGGGGCTCCTACGAGCAGTACTTC.

The V gene is TRBV18, the J gene TRBJ2-1; possibly TRBD2 for D (5 bases). The germline gives CDR1 KGHSH, CDR2 LQKENI. The ends were cut back, 4 bases at V and 9 bases at J, with 16 bases in the middle. The CDR3 runs 14 residues. In nucleotides, the CDR3 is TGTGCCAGCTCACTTTCCCCGGGATTGGGTGAGCAGTTCTTC. Protein sequence: CASSLSPGLGEQFF.

This clone occurred once. The chain carries TRBV7-9 and TRBJ1-2; no reliable D call. From germline, CDR1 is SEHNR and CDR2 FQNEAQ (reference sequence). The CDR3 runs to 11 residues. V was trimmed by 3 bases and J by 14 bases, leaving 13 bases between them. The CDR3 loop reads CASSFNKGGTF. The CDR3 region has the DNA TGTGCCAGCAGCTTCAACAAGGGAGGGACCTTC.

The V call is TRBV19, the J call TRBJ2-7; TRBD2 is a possible D gene (6 bases). The germline V gene encodes CDR1 LNHDA and CDR2 SQIVND (reference sequence). This CDR3 has 13 residues. The V and J ends lost 5 bases and 2 bases respectively, with 10 bases between them. This chain's CDR3 is CASSRDSTYEQYF. Written as DNA, the CDR3 is TGTGCCAGTAGTCGGGACTCCACCTACGAGCAGTACTTC.

The chain combines TRBV6-5 with TRBJ2-7; D is possibly TRBD2 (7 bases). V dropped 2 bases and J dropped 4 bases, with 15 bases sitting between them. The CDR3 is made up of 15 amino acids. Per the germline V gene, CDR1 is MNHEY and CDR2 is SVGAGI. Written as DNA, the CDR3 is TGTGCCAGCAGTTACGAGGGGGGGGCCATTTACGAGCAGTACTTC. Amino acids: CASSYEGGAIYEQYF.

This sequence joins TRBV6-2 or TRBV6-3 and TRBJ1-2; the D is unclear. The CDR3 consists of 14 residues. Germline values: CDR1 MNHEY, CDR2 SVGEGT. V was cut by 2 bases and J by 8 bases, with 15 bases left in between. Here the CDR3 DNA reads TGTGCCAGCAGTTACGCCGGGCCTGCGGGAGGCTACACCTTC. Its translation is CASSYAGPAGGYTF.

This clone was counted once. The chain is built from TRBV7-2 and TRBJ1-5; 7 bases map to TRBD1. Germline CDR1 reads SGHTA; CDR2 reads FQGNSA. The ends lost 2 bases at V and 1 base at J; junction bases unmatched: 8. This CDR3 is built from 17 residues. CDR3 residues: CASSLPDRILSNQPQHF. The CDR3 DNA is TGTGCCAGCAGCTTACCGGACAGGATCCTCAGCAATCAGCCCCAGCATTTT.

This rearrangement joins TRBV28 to TRBJ2-1; 7 bases agree with TRBD2. V trimming: 3 bases; J trimming: 15 bases; junction bases outside the gene matches: 14. Per the germline V gene, CDR1 is MDHEN and CDR2 is SYDVKM. CDR3 length: 14 residues. The CDR3 loop reads CASSFLTSGGGGFF. The CDR3 bases are TGTGCCAGCAGTTTTCTTACTTCGGGGGGTGGAGGGTTCTTC.

The chain recombines TRBV3-1 (or the pseudogene TRBV3-2) with TRBJ2-7; D perhaps matches TRBD1 (6 bases). The CDR3 spans 14 residues. The V gene's germline CDR1 is LGHDT and CDR2 YNNKEL (reference sequence). V lost 4 bases and J lost 0, with 10 bases in between. The CDR3 DNA sequence: TGTGCCAGCAGCCCTACAGGGAGCTCCTACGAGCAGTACTTC. Protein sequence: CASSPTGSSYEQYF.

This chain uses TRBV11-2 with TRBJ2-7; D ambiguous. The V gene's germline CDR1 is SGHAT and CDR2 FQNNGV. CDR3 length: 10 residues. The CDR3 is CAVGDYEQYF. The CDR3 nucleotides are TGTGCAGTGGGCGACTACGAGCAGTACTTC.

V is TRBV7-2 and J is TRBJ1-2, with D unresolved. The germline V gene has CDR1 SGHTA and CDR2 FQGNSA. V was cut by 5 bases and J by 0 bases, with 19 bases left in between. The length of the CDR3 is 17 residues. CDR3 sequence reads: CASSARMPESTNYGYTF. The CDR3 nucleotides are TGTGCCAGCAGCGCTAGGATGCCCGAGAGCACTAACTATGGCTACACCTTC. Full variable domain (remainder filled in from reference TRBV7-2 and TRBJ1-2): GAGVSQSPSNKVTEKGKDVELRCDPISGHTALYWYRQSLGQGLEFLIYFQGNSAPDKSGLPSDRFSAERTGGSVSTLTIQRTQQEDSAVYLCASSARMPESTNYGYTFGSGTRLTVV.

In this sample, this clone turned up a few times. The chain employs TRBV6-2 or TRBV6-3 and TRBJ2-5, with 8 bases aligning to TRBD2. This CDR3 has 15 residues. With V trimmed by 2 bases and J by 8 bases, 10 bases remained unmatched. CDR1 is MNHEY, CDR2 SVGEGT, per germline. CDR3 bases: TGTGCCAGCAGTTACGATGCGGGAGGCTCGGGTACCCAGTACTTC. Translating it yields CASSYDAGGSGTQYF.

The V call is TRBV29-1, the J call TRBJ1-2; 12 nucleotides align to TRBD1. The CDR3 runs 19 residues. Germline V gene sequence: CDR1 SQVTM, CDR2 ANQGSEA. The CDR3 spells CCRPSFSGTGGDEAYGYTF. DNA of the CDR3: TGCTGCCGACCCAGTTTTTCCGGGACAGGGGGCGATGAGGCCTATGGCTACACCTTC. The variable domain in full, with the rest retrieved from reference TRBV29-1 and TRBJ1-2, is SAVISQKPSRDICQRGTSLTIQCQVDSQVTMMFWYRQQPGQSLTLIATANQGSEATYESGFVIDKFPISRPNLTFSTLTVSNMSPEDSSIYLCCRPSFSGTGGDEAYGYTFGSGTRLTVV.

The chain recombines TRBV19 with TRBJ1-5, with D maybe TRBD1 (6 bases). V lost 7 bases to trimming and J lost 7 bases, with 26 bases between them. Germline lookup yields CDR1 LNHDA and CDR2 SQIVND (reference sequence). The CDR3 contains 17 residues. The CDR3 coding sequence is TGTGCCAGTACTGCCGTTACTGGACAGTTAGGGGAGCAGCCCCAGCATTTT. This encodes CASTAVTGQLGEQPQHF.

As to this clone: Different DNA sequences within this sample yield the same CDR3. The CDR3 nucleotides read TGTGCCAGCAGCTTAGCTGGAAACAGGGGCGAGCAGTACTTC. Amino acids: CASSLAGNRGEQYF. The chain combines TRBV7-2 with TRBJ2-7; 7 bases map to TRBD1. J lost 6 bases, V lost 0 bases, and 5 bases had no gene match. CDR3 length equals 14 residues. The germline V gene has CDR1 SGHTA and CDR2 FQGNSA.

The J gene is TRBJ2-1, the V gene TRBV12-3 or TRBV12-4; D is possibly TRBD2 (5 bases). This CDR3 has 13 amino acids. V was clipped by 3 bases and J by 7 bases, with 10 bases between them. The CDR3 bases are TGTGCCAGCAGTTTGGGGAGAAAGAATGAGCAGTTCTTC. It is translated as CASSLGRKNEQFF.

The chain employs TRBV3-1 (or the pseudogene TRBV3-2) and TRBJ1-2; TRBD1 is a possible D gene (6 bases). V was cut by 3 bases and J by 4 bases, with 12 bases left in between. The CDR3 has 14 residues. Germline V lookup: CDR1 LGHDT, CDR2 YNNKEL (reference sequence). In nucleotides, the CDR3 is TGTGCCAGCAGCCAGCGGACAGATAGCTATGGCTACACCTTC. Residues: CASSQRTDSYGYTF.

The chain employs TRBV6-5 and TRBJ1-4; possibly TRBD1 for D (6 bases). The CDR3 is 16 residues long. CDR1 and CDR2 (germline): MNHEY, SVGAGI. V was pared by 3 bases and J by 4 bases, with 15 bases between. CDR3 bases: TGTGCCAGCAGTTATAGACGGGACAATTATAATGAAAAACTGTTTTTT. Translation gives CASSYRRDNYNEKLFF.

The J gene is TRBJ2-2, the V gene TRBV11-1; D gene unclear. Per the germline V gene, CDR1 is SGHAT and CDR2 is FQDESV (reference sequence). The CDR3 loop spans 14 amino acids. The ends were cut back, 5 bases at V and 4 bases at J, with 11 bases in the middle. CDR3 loop: CASSKDSSTGELFF. The CDR3 coding sequence is TGTGCCAGCAGCAAAGATTCTAGCACCGGGGAGCTGTTTTTT. Supplemented by reference TRBV11-1 and TRBJ2-2, the full variable domain reads EAEVAQSPRYKITEKSQAVAFWCDPISGHATLYWYRQILGQGPELLVQFQDESVVDDSQLPKDRFSAERLKGVDSTLKIQPAELGDSAMYLCASSKDSSTGELFFGEGSRLTVL.

This sequence joins TRBV12-5 and TRBJ2-3; 7 bases line up with TRBD1. Germline CDR1 and CDR2: LGHNT and FRNRAP. The CDR3 has 15 amino acids. V was clipped by 2 bases and J by 2 bases; unmatched bases: 4. CDR3 nucleotides: TGTGCTAGTGGTTTGAGGGGGCCGAACACAGATACGCAGTATTTT. Translated, it gives CASGLRGPNTDTQYF. The complete variable domain, with remaining parts taken from reference TRBV12-5 and TRBJ2-3, reads DARVTQTPRHKVTEMGQEVTMRCQPILGHNTVFWYRQTMMQGLELLAYFRNRAPLDDSGMPKDRFSAEMPDATLATLKIQPSEPRDSAVYFCASGLRGPNTDTQYFGPGTRLTVL.